This T cell receptor (beta chain) was obtained from a study of blood T cell repertoires in COVID-19. Study at large: Samples representing acute and convalescent COVID-19 were sourced from the United States, Italy and Spain.

Study processing details: Estimates of nucleated cell counts were drawn from the amplification of reference gene primers. The repertoire was sequenced with immunoSEQ multiplex PCR; TCRdb's copy has only in-frame clones and lacks some. The V and J calls and clone size are taken from that table; D and trimming were inferred from the DNA. The table has roughly 230,000 clones, more than 65% seen once; the top ten hold 4% to 5.5%. CDR3 length: 13 amino acids. This chain joins TRBV21-1 and TRBJ2-1; the table names TRBD1, a call not compared with the DNA. TRBV21-1 represents a pseudogene. Specimen: peripheral blood. The sequence derives from a man aged 50 or older with active or convalescent COVID-19. CDR3 sequence: CASSKVRGFWQFF. CDR3 coding DNA: TGTGCCAGCAGCAAAGTCAGGGGCTTCTGGCAGTTCTTC.